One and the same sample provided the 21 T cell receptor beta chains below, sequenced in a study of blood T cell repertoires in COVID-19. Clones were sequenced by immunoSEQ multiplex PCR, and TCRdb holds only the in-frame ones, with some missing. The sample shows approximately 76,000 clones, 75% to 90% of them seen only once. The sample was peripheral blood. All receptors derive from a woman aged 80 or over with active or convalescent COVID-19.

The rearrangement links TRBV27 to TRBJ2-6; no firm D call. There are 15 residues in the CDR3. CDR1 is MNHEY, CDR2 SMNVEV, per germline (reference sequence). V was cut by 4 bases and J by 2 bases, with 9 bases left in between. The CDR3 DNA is TGTGCCAGCAGTTATACACCGACTGGGGCCAACGTCCTGACTTTC. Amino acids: CASSYTPTGANVLTF.

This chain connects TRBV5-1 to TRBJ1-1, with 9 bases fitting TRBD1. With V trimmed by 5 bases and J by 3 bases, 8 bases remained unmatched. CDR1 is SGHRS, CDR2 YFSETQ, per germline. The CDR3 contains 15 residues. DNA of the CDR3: TGCGCCAGCAGGCTGATGACAGGGGGGGACACTGAAGCTTTCTTT. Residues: CASRLMTGGDTEAFF.

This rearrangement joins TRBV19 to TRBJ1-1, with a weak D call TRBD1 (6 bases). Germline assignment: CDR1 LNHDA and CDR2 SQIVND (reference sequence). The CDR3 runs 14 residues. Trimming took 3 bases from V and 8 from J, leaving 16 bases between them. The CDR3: CASSILRGPGEAFF. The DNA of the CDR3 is TGTGCCAGTAGTATTCTCAGGGGTCCTGGAGAAGCTTTCTTT.

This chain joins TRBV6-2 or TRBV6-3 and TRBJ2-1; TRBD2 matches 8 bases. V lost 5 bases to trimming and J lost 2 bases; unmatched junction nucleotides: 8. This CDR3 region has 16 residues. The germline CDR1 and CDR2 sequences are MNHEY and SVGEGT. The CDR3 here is CASSTGGSGAYNEQFF. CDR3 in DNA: TGTGCCAGCAGTACCGGGGGTAGCGGGGCCTACAATGAGCAGTTCTTC.

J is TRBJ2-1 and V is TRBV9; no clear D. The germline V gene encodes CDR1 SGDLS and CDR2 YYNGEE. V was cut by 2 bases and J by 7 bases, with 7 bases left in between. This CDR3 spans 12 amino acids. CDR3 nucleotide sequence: TGTGCCAGCAGCGTGTCCCAGAATGAGCAGTTCTTC. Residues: CASSVSQNEQFF.

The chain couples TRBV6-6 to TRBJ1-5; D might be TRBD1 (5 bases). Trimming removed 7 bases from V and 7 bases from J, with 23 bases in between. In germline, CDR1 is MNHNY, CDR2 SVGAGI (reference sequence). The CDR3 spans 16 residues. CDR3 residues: CASTRGVVIGNQPQHF. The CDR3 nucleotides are TGTGCCAGCACCCGGGGGGTCGTAATAGGAAACCAGCCCCAGCATTTT.

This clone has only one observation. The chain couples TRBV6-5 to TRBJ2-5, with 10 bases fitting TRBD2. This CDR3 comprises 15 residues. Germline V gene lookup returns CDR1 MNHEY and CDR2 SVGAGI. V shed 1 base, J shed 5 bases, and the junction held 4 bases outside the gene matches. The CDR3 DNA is TGTGCCAGCAGTTACTTGACTAGCGGGCATGAGACCCAGTACTTC. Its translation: CASSYLTSGHETQYF.

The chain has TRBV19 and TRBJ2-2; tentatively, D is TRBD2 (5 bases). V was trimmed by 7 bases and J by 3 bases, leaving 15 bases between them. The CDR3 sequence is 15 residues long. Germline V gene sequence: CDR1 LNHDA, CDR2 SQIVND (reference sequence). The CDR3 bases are TGTGCCAGTACAAAGTACCAGGACTACACCGGGGAGCTGTTTTTT. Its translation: CASTKYQDYTGELFF. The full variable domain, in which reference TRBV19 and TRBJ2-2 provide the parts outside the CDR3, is DGGITQSPKYLFRKEGQNVTLSCEQNLNHDAMYWYRQDPGQGLRLIYYSQIVNDFQKGDIAEGYSVSREKKESFPLTVTSAQKNPTAFYLCASTKYQDYTGELFFGEGSRLTVL.

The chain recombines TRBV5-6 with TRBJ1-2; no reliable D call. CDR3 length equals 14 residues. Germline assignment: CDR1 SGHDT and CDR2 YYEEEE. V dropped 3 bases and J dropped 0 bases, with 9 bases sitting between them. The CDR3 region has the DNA TGTGCCAGCAGCTCCACGGGAACTAACTATGGCTACACCTTC. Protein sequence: CASSSTGTNYGYTF. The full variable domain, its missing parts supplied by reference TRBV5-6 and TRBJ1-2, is DAGVTQSPTHLIKTRGQQVTLRCSPKSGHDTVSWYQQALGQGPQFIFQYYEEEERQRGNFPDRFSGHQFPNYSSELNVNALLLGDSALYLCASSSTGTNYGYTFGSGTRLTVV.

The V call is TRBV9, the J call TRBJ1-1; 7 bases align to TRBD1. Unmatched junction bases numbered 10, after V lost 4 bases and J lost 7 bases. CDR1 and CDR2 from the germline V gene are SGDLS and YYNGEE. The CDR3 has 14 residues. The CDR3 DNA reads TGTGCCAGCAGCTATTCCGGTAGGGACAGTGAAGCTTTCTTT. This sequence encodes CASSYSGRDSEAFF.

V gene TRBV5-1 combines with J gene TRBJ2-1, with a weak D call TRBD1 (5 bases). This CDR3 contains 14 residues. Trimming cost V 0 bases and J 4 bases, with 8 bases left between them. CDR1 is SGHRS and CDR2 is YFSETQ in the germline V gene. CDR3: CASSLGGRYNEQFF. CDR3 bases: TGCGCCAGCAGCTTGGGGGGCCGATACAATGAGCAGTTCTTC.

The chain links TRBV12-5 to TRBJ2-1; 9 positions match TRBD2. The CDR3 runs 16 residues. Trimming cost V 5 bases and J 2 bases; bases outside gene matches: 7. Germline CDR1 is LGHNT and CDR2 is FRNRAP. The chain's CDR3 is CASGTFSGGTYNEQFF. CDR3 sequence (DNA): TGTGCTAGTGGTACCTTTAGCGGGGGAACCTACAATGAGCAGTTCTTC.

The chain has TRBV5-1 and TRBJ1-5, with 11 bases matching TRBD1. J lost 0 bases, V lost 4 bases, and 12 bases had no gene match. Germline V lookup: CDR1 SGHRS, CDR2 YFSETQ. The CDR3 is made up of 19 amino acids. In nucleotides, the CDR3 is TGCGCCAGCAGCCCAGAACCGGGACAGGGGGGTCATAGCAATCAGCCCCAGCATTTT. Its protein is CASSPEPGQGGHSNQPQHF.

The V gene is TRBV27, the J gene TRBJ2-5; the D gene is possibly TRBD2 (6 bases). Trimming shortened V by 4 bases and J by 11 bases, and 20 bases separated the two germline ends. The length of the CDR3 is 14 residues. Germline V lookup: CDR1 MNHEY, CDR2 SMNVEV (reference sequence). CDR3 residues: CASSSVSGSSLQYF. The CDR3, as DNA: TGTGCCAGCAGTTCCGTAAGCGGGTCTTCCCTTCAGTACTTC.

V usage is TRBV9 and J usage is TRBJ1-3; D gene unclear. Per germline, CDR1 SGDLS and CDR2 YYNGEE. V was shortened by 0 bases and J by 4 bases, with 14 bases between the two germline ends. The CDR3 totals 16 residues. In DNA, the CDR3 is TGTGCCAGCAGCGTAGGAGGCGGGGATGGGGGAAACACCATATATTTT. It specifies CASSVGGGDGGNTIYF.

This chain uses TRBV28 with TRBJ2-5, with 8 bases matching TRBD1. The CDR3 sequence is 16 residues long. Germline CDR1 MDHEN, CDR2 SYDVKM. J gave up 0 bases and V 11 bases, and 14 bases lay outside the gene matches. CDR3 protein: CASNEGTGLYQETQYF. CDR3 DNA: TGTGCCTCAAATGAAGGGACAGGACTTTACCAAGAGACCCAGTACTTC.

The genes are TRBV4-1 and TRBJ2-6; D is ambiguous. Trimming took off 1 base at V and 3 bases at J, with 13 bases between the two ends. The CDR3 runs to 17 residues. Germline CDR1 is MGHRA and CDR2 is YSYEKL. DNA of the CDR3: TGCGCCAGCAGCCAAGTTCATACTGTGGTTGGGGCCAACGTCCTGACTTTC. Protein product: CASSQVHTVVGANVLTF.

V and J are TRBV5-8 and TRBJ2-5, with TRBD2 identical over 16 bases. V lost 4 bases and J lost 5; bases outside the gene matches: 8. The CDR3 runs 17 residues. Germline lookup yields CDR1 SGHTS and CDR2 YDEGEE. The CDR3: CASSTGTSGGALETQYF. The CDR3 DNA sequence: TGTGCCAGCAGCACGGGGACTAGCGGGGGGGCCCTGGAGACCCAGTACTTC.

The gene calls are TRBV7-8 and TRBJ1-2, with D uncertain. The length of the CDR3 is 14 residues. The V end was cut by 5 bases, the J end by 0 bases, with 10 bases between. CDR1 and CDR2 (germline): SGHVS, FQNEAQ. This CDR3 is CASSPDGANYGYTF. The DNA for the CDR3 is TGTGCCAGCAGCCCAGACGGGGCTAACTATGGCTACACCTTC.

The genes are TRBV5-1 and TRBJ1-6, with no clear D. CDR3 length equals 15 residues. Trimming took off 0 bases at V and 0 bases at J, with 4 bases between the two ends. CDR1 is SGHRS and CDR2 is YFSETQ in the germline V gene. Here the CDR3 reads CASSLDSSYNSPLHF. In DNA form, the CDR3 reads TGCGCCAGCAGCTTGGACAGCTCCTATAATTCACCCCTCCACTTT.

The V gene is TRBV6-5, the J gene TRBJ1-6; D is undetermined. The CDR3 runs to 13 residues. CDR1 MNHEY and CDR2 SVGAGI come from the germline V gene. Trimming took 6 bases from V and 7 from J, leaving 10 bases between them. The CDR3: CASRSTGNSPLHF. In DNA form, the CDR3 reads TGTGCCAGCAGGAGCACGGGAAATTCACCCCTCCACTTT.